This is a list of T cell receptor beta chains from one sample in a study of blood T cell repertoires in COVID-19. TCRdb's table, derived via immunoSEQ multiplex PCR, lists solely in-frame clones and lacks some. The table records fewer than 300,000 clones, around 85% of them present only once. The sample consisted of peripheral blood. These receptors all come from a human donor with COVID-19, enrolled during active disease. The donor label of this sample is uncertain. Each CDR3 is given with its conserved first and last residue. Each record gives: D gene, V gene, J gene, CDR3 protein. The D gene is left open where the match is weak.

>TRBD1|TRBV30|TRBJ2-1
CAWSYGTDEQFF
>TRBD2|TRBV2|TRBJ2-3
CASSGASGRTDTQYF
>-|TRBV10-3|TRBJ1-1
CAINRQGKGEAFF
>-|TRBV29-1|TRBJ1-5
CSVGVGEGRGQPQHF
>-|TRBV28|TRBJ2-5
CASSLPSRVTQYF
>TRBD2|TRBV27|TRBJ2-2
CASSRFLATGGPPPGELFF
>TRBD1|TRBV30|TRBJ2-7
CAWTGGTGSSYEQYF
>-|TRBV18|TRBJ2-7
CASSPSGLSYEQYF
>-|TRBV19|TRBJ1-4
CASSYTAGEKLFF
>-|TRBV19|TRBJ1-1
CASSIPFGQTEAFF
>-|TRBV28|TRBJ1-2
CASVSPPRFSYTF
>-|TRBV28|TRBJ1-6
CASSSLTGNSPLHF
>TRBD1|TRBV20-1|TRBJ2-4
CSASPGTGGAYKNIQYF
>TRBD2|TRBV5-1|TRBJ2-1
CASSTQRGGAYNEQFF
>-|TRBV7-3|TRBJ2-3
CASSQSGSTDTQYF
>-|TRBV10-1|TRBJ1-6
CASRNTLNSPLHF
>-|TRBV11-2|TRBJ2-5
CASSLGGPRETQYF
>-|TRBV21-1|TRBJ1-1
CASSKVCGLQDTEAFF
>TRBD2|TRBV5-4|TRBJ2-7
CASSPVTSGTYEQYF
>TRBD1|TRBV29-1|TRBJ2-1
CSVATTGFANEQFF
>-|TRBV28|TRBJ2-5
CASSLVSLGGDSPGETQYF
>-|TRBV9|TRBJ1-2
CASSVAGQGYGYTF
>-|TRBV7-9|TRBJ1-3
CASSLAGTLTLSGNTIYF
>TRBD2|TRBV27|TRBJ2-3
CASRSSHPGLAWDTQYF
>-|TRBV2|TRBJ1-1
CASSEAGGLTEAFF
>-|TRBV11-2|TRBJ2-5
CASSLGGLAGETQYF
>-|TRBV7-8|TRBJ1-5
CASSLAERQENQPQHF
>-|TRBV28|TRBJ2-1
CASSLGGGSYNEQFF
>TRBD1|TRBV6-5|TRBJ1-6
CASSPGQRYSPLHF
>TRBD1|TRBV19|TRBJ2-3
CASSLATGVRDTQYF
>-|TRBV28|TRBJ1-4
CATGSGATNEKLFF
>TRBD1|TRBV9|TRBJ1-1
CASSVAGGFSMNTEAFF
>TRBD1|TRBV19|TRBJ1-2
CACAGTGGNYGYTF
>-|TRBV19|TRBJ2-1
CASSMRQAYNEQFF
>-|TRBV21-1|TRBJ2-5
CASSEILNSGGQVYRETQYF
>-|TRBV6-6|TRBJ1-5
CASRRGLDNQPQHF
>-|TRBV5-1|TRBJ2-4
CASRPTPGSSVQYF